Each of the 26 T cell receptor beta chains below was sequenced from the same sample in a study of monozygotic twins with inflammatory bowel disease. TCRdb reprocessed the 5' RACE reads and keeps a single row for each CDR3 protein, giving no DNA. The sample is made up of some 400,000 distinct CDR3 sequences, and the top ten hold roughly 2.2% of it. The sample was blood. These receptor sequences come from a human donor with ulcerative colitis or Crohn's disease, or a healthy co-twin of an affected twin (not recorded which).

The J gene is TRBJ2-7, the V gene TRBV12-3 or TRBV12-4; TCRdb names TRBD1, which stays unverified in the absence of DNA. The CDR3 spans 14 residues. The CDR3 loop is CASSHRDGTYEQYF.

This CDR3 reads CATSLRRGDSYNEQFF. The chain employs TRBV15 and TRBJ2-1. This CDR3 spans 16 amino acids. The germline V gene encodes CDR1 LNHNV and CDR2 YYDKDF (reference sequence).

The chain combines TRBV2 with TRBJ1-3. The CDR3 totals 15 residues. Germline CDR1 is SNHLY and CDR2 is FYNNEI. CDR3 protein: CASSEVLMSGNTIYF. Combining the CDR3 with reference TRBV2 and TRBJ1-3 gives the whole variable domain EPEVTQTPSHQVTQMGQEVILRCVPISNHLYFYWYRQILGQKVEFLVSFYNNEISEKSEIFDDQFSVERPDGSNFTLKIRSTKLEDSAMYFCASSEVLMSGNTIYFGEGSWLTVV.

The chain carries TRBV24-1 and TRBJ1-5; TCRdb lists TRBD1, though no DNA is available to test this call. Germline V CDR1 and CDR2: KGHDR, SFDVKD. CDR3 length: 17 residues. The CDR3 reads CATSDPRTGGNNQPQHF.

The CDR3 sequence: CSVKGAHNQPQHF. This chain uses TRBV29-1 with TRBJ1-5; without DNA, the TCRdb call of TRBD1 cannot be checked. The CDR3 extends over 13 amino acids. Germline assignment: CDR1 SQVTM and CDR2 ANQGSEA.

The chain carries TRBV10-3 and TRBJ2-1; there is no DNA to check the TCRdb D call of TRBD1. This CDR3 spans 14 amino acids. Germline values: CDR1 ENHRY, CDR2 SYGVKD. The CDR3 protein is CAISDGNSPNEQFF.

This chain uses TRBV28 with TRBJ2-7; checking the TCRdb D call of TRBD1 is not possible without DNA. The CDR3 contains 13 residues. Germline CDR1 reads MDHEN; CDR2 reads SYDVKM. The chain's CDR3 is CASSDRATYEQYF.

V gene TRBV6-1 combines with J gene TRBJ1-2; TCRdb returns TRBD1, unconfirmable since there is no DNA. The germline V gene has CDR1 MNHNS and CDR2 SASEGT. This CDR3 comprises 14 residues. CDR3 amino acids: CASRSGGQNYGYTF.

The chain employs TRBV20-1 and TRBJ2-7; the TCRdb D gene call, TRBD1, has no DNA to confirm it. The CDR3 is 20 amino acids. Germline CDR1 is DFQATT and CDR2 is SNEGSKA (reference sequence). CDR3 residues: CSASSQIQQGWLSGPYEQYF.

V usage is TRBV12-3 or TRBV12-4 and J usage is TRBJ2-1. This CDR3 region has 13 residues. This chain's CDR3 is CASSWGPYNEQFF.

The chain combines TRBV5-1 with TRBJ1-1. CDR3 length: 15 residues. Per germline, CDR1 SGHRS and CDR2 YFSETQ. CDR3 loop: CASSSNRVQNTEAFF.

The rearrangement uses TRBV20-1 and TRBJ1-1. Germline V gene sequence: CDR1 DFQATT, CDR2 SNEGSKA (reference sequence). CDR3 size: 14 residues. CDR3 residues: CSARDYTANTEAFF.

CDR3 loop: CASSSGTSGRRIKLF. The chain combines TRBV19 with TRBJ2-1; TCRdb designates TRBD2, a call that cannot be tested without DNA. CDR1 and CDR2 from the germline V gene are LNHDA and SQIVND (reference sequence). The CDR3 has 15 residues.

The V gene is TRBV7-2, the J gene TRBJ2-7; the D gene TCRdb calls, TRBD2, cannot be checked with no DNA. Germline V gives CDR1 SGHTA, CDR2 FQGNSA. The CDR3 length is 16 residues. This CDR3 reads CASSLVRTNPSYEQYF.

The gene calls are TRBV5-1 and TRBJ1-2; TCRdb reports TRBD1, a call that lacks DNA to check it against. Germline assignment: CDR1 SGHRS and CDR2 YFSETQ. This CDR3 has 14 residues. This CDR3 is CASSSLTGNYGYTF.

The rearrangement uses TRBV19 and TRBJ1-4; TCRdb indicates TRBD1, and absent DNA this call remains unverified. Germline V gives CDR1 LNHDA, CDR2 SQIVND (reference sequence). The CDR3 covers 11 residues. The CDR3 loop is CASSITGGMFF.

The chain couples TRBV20-1 to TRBJ2-1; lacking DNA, the TRBD2 call made by TCRdb goes unchecked. The germline V gene encodes CDR1 DFQATT and CDR2 SNEGSKA (reference sequence). The CDR3 runs to 15 residues. CDR3 residues: CSASSSVWPYNEQFF.

The rearrangement joins TRBV12-3 or TRBV12-4 to TRBJ1-3. The CDR3 length is 15 residues. CDR3 sequence reads: CASSTDLNSGNTIYF.

This chain joins TRBV12-3 or TRBV12-4 and TRBJ1-2. This CDR3 comprises 15 residues. CDR3 loop: CASSLTESSNYGYTF.

This chain connects TRBV20-1 to TRBJ2-3. This CDR3 contains 12 residues. Germline lookup yields CDR1 DFQATT and CDR2 SNEGSKA (reference sequence). The CDR3 sequence is CSASDHTDTQYF.

The chain carries TRBV5-5 and TRBJ2-5; TCRdb's D gene call, TRBD2, goes unchecked for lack of DNA. Germline lookup yields CDR1 SGHKS and CDR2 YYEKEE (reference sequence). CDR3 size: 13 residues. This chain's CDR3 is CASIGGGGETQYF.

Here the CDR3 reads CASSRGQAQEPQHF. The V gene is TRBV4-2, the J gene TRBJ1-5; with no DNA, the TCRdb D assignment of TRBD1 cannot be verified. The germline gives CDR1 LGHNA, CDR2 YNFKEQ. The CDR3 is 14 residues long.

The J gene is TRBJ1-1, the V gene TRBV29-1; the TCRdb call, TRBD1, lacks DNA for checking. This CDR3 spans 14 amino acids. Per germline, CDR1 SQVTM and CDR2 ANQGSEA. The CDR3 protein is CSVEGATGLTEAFF.

The chain joins TRBV5-4 to TRBJ2-1; TCRdb selects TRBD2, and the lack of DNA leaves this call unchecked. CDR1 and CDR2 (germline): SGHNT, YYREEE (reference sequence). CDR3 length: 16 amino acids. This CDR3 is CASSLGGTSGTQEQFF.

The rearrangement joins TRBV7-2 to TRBJ1-2. Germline assignment: CDR1 SGHTA and CDR2 FQGNSA. CDR3 length: 16 residues. CDR3 amino acids: CASSPRETRRDYGYTF.

V gene TRBV5-5 combines with J gene TRBJ2-7; the TCRdb call, TRBD1, lacks DNA for checking. This CDR3 has 15 residues. Looked up from germline, CDR1 is SGHKS and CDR2 is YYEKEE (reference sequence). This CDR3 reads CASRLGDREIYEQYF.